A selection of T cell receptor beta chains follows, all from one sample in a study of T-cell memory formation after mild COVID-19. One entry per CDR3 protein, called by TCRdb with MiXCR from the 5' RACE reads. The top ten hold 13% to 15% of the sample, which has about 150,000 distinct CDR3 sequences, roughly 14% seen once. The sequencing input was PBMCs or a T cell subset sorted from them (not recorded which). The receptors shown here come from an adult woman who had mild COVID-19 (a few samples of this study predate the infection). Cell type and time point are not known. Each CDR3 is given without its conserved first and last residue. The order of the fields is V gene, clone size, CDR3 length, CDR3 protein. Clone size is shown for a subset of rows, as once, few, many or a class of expanded clone.

v_call: TRBV20-1; clone_size: many; cdr3_length: 12; cdr3_aa: SARESGRGNEQF
v_call: TRBV12-3/TRBV12-4; clone_size: .; cdr3_length: 15; cdr3_aa: ASSPNGGGSSNQPQH
v_call: TRBV7-2; clone_size: few; cdr3_length: 12; cdr3_aa: ASSLVGPMNEQF
v_call: TRBV19; clone_size: .; cdr3_length: 11; cdr3_aa: ASSMTGANEQF
v_call: TRBV18; clone_size: few; cdr3_length: 15; cdr3_aa: ASSPPWDRVGTGELF
v_call: TRBV20-1; clone_size: .; cdr3_length: 12; cdr3_aa: SATAGQSNSPLH
v_call: TRBV12-3/TRBV12-4; clone_size: .; cdr3_length: 12; cdr3_aa: ASSYGTSGRAEF
v_call: TRBV10-3; clone_size: few; cdr3_length: 14; cdr3_aa: AISTPSGGPANEQF
v_call: TRBV10-3; clone_size: few; cdr3_length: 14; cdr3_aa: AISESGGGRNQPQH
v_call: TRBV19; clone_size: few; cdr3_length: 20; cdr3_aa: ASSIDRQSTSGRRGAKNIQY
v_call: TRBV12-3/TRBV12-4; clone_size: .; cdr3_length: 12; cdr3_aa: ASSEAGRSYEQY